The entry that follows covers one TCR beta chain sequence. The sample comes from a study of blood T cell repertoires in COVID-19. Whole-study context: The samples span acute and convalescent COVID-19 from the United States, Italy and Spain. T cells, B-cell-depleted T cells, or PBMCs supplied cDNA or gDNA.

Authors' processing steps: Reference gene primer amplification yielded estimated nucleated cell counts. The table came from immunoSEQ multiplex PCR; TCRdb's copy has only in-frame clones and leaves some out. That table is the source of V, J and clone size, and D and trimming were worked out from the DNA. The top ten clones hold about 4% of a sample with 15,000 to 20,000 clones, 93% of them seen once. The V gene end was trimmed by 3 bases and the J gene end by 0 bases; junction bases not matched to a gene: 3. There are 16 residues in the CDR3. Germline CDR1 reads KGHDR; CDR2 reads SFDVKD. The material sequenced was peripheral blood. This chain uses TRBV24-1 with TRBJ2-3, with 9 nucleotides matching TRBD2. The clonotype was recovered from a woman aged 45-59 years with active COVID-19. The CDR3 DNA sequence: TGTGCCACCAGTGATCCAAGCGGGAGGAGCACAGATACGCAGTATTTT. Its translation: CATSDPSGRSTDTQYF.